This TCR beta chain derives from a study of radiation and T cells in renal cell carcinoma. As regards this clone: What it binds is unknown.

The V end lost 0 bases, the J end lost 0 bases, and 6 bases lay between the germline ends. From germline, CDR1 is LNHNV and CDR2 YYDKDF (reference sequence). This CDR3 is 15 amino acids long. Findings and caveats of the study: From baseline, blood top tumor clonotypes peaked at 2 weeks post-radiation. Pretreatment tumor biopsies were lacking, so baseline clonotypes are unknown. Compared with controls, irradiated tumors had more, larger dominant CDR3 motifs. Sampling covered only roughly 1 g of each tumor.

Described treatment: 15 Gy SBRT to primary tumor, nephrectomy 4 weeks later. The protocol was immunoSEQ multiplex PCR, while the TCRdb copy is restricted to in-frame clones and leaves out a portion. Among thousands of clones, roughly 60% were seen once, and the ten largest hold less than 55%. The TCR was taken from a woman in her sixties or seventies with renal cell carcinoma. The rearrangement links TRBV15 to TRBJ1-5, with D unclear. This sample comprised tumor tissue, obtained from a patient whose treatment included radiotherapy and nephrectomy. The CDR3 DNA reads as TGTGCCACCAGCAGAGATGGAGATAGCAATCAGCCCCAGCATTTT. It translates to CATSRDGDSNQPQHF. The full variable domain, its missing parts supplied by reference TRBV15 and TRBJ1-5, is DAMVIQNPRYQVTQFGKPVTLSCSQTLNHNVMYWYQQKSSQAPKLLFHYYDKDFNNEADTPDNFQSRRPNTSFCFLDIRSPGLGDTAMYLCATSRDGDSNQPQHFGDGTRLSIL.